What follows describes a single T cell receptor beta chain. Its antigen is not identified. Germline is not matched at one junction end, which may reflect a read error. Sorted naive or memory CD4+ cells met CEF peptides for over 8 days. This entry is derived from a study of CD4 T cells in relation to SARS-CoV-2 and coronaviruses. Study at large: Convalescent patients had median age roughly 38 years, range roughly 20 to 72.

Method: immunoSEQ multiplex PCR; TCRdb's copy keeps in-frame clones and lacks some. This sample carries some 38,000 clones, 60% to 80% of them seen once, and the ten largest clones take roughly 20%. Germline lookup yields CDR1 MNHEY and CDR2 SMNVEV (reference sequence). The CDR3 is 11 amino acids. The V and J genes are TRBV27 and TRBJ2-7, with D tentatively TRBD1 (5 bases). This clonotype was sampled from an adult with COVID-19. What was sequenced was memory CD4+ T cells from PBMCs, cultured in vitro. CDR3 protein: CASSLQGQWHF. The CDR3 bases are TGTGCCAGCAGTTTGCAAGGACAATGGCACTTC.